The source of this TCR beta chain is a study of radiotherapy plus CTLA-4 blockade in lung cancer. Study-wide background: Patients showed objective responses in about a sixth of cases, and disease control was achieved by 31%. Study observations and caveats: Radiotherapy plus ipilimumab was followed by expansion in blood of tumor-derived TCR clones. Among reported predictors of response, early blood T cell clone dynamics with interferon-beta performed best.

This CDR3 has 13 amino acids. V was shortened by 3 bases and J by 4 bases, with 9 bases between the two germline ends. Germline V gene lookup returns CDR1 MRHNA and CDR2 SNTAGT. For this clone: The antigen remains undetermined.

Ipilimumab CTLA-4 blockade and focal radiation were given to patients with chemo-refractory metastatic non-small-cell lung cancer. The method was immunoSEQ multiplex PCR; TCRdb's version includes in-frame clones alone and lacks a portion of them. The table lists 45,000 to 55,000 clones, 82% of them singletons. This sample comprised peripheral blood, obtained from a patient treated with radiotherapy plus ipilimumab. The receptor's source is a human donor with non-small cell lung cancer who had stable disease on radiotherapy plus ipilimumab. The chain recombines TRBV6-4 with TRBJ1-2; maybe TRBD1 (6 bases). For the CDR3, the DNA is TGTGCCAGCAGTGAGACAGGTCCCTATGGCTACACCTTC. Translating it yields CASSETGPYGYTF.